Shown below are 17 T cell receptor beta chains from a single sample sequenced in a study of T cell responses to AZD1222 COVID-19 vaccine. Assay used: immunoSEQ multiplex PCR; TCRdb lists only in-frame clones, some missing. This table has fewer than 120,000 clones, over 85% appearing once. The input for sequencing was peripheral blood, taken 28 days after the second AZD1222 dose. The receptor set was obtained from an adult who received the AZD1222 COVID-19 vaccine.

In its sample, this clone was seen once. This sequence joins TRBV27 and TRBJ1-2; D is ambiguous. CDR1 and CDR2 from the germline V gene are MNHEY and SMNVEV (reference sequence). V was cut by 6 bases and J by 5 bases, with 19 bases left in between. The CDR3 has 15 residues. The CDR3 region has the DNA TGTGCCAGCAGCCAGACGGAGCGTTCTTCTTATGGCTACACCTTC. Protein sequence: CASSQTERSSYGYTF.

The chain links TRBV10-3 to TRBJ1-1; 12 bases fit TRBD1. With 3 bases clipped from V and 1 base from J, the junction kept 3 bases outside the gene matches. Germline values: CDR1 ENHRY, CDR2 SYGVKD. CDR3 size: 16 residues. CDR3 sequence reads: CAISEGTGGRNTEAFF. CDR3 bases: TGTGCCATCAGTGAAGGGACAGGGGGCCGGAACACTGAAGCTTTCTTT.

The V and J genes are TRBV5-1 and TRBJ2-5, with D perhaps matching TRBD1 (6 bases). Trimming left V 0 bases short and J 5 bases short, with 17 bases between. CDR3 size: 16 residues. Germline V lookup: CDR1 SGHRS, CDR2 YFSETQ. The CDR3 here is CASSLGMGQTGETQYF. CDR3 in DNA: TGCGCCAGCAGCTTGGGTATGGGACAAACTGGCGAGACCCAGTACTTC.

This chain links TRBV3-1 (or the pseudogene TRBV3-2) with TRBJ1-1, with a possible D match to TRBD1 (5 bases). The V end was cut by 0 bases, the J end by 5 bases, with 13 bases between. The CDR3 has 15 amino acids. Germline CDR1 LGHDT, CDR2 YNNKEL (reference sequence). CDR3: CASSQEGGYGTEAFF. For the CDR3, the DNA is TGTGCCAGCAGCCAAGAGGGGGGGTATGGAACTGAAGCTTTCTTT.

The J gene is TRBJ1-2, the V gene TRBV16, with D perhaps matching TRBD1 (5 bases). Trimming pared 8 bases from V and 0 bases from J, leaving 16 bases between. The CDR3 has 15 amino acids. Looked up from germline, CDR1 is KGHSY and CDR2 is FQNENV. CDR3 amino acids: CASGSGAAANYGYTF. CDR3 bases: TGTGCCAGCGGAAGTGGGGCAGCGGCTAACTATGGCTACACCTTC.

The chain links TRBV28 to TRBJ1-6; 10 bases agree with TRBD1. The CDR3 has 16 amino acids. The trim removed 5 bases at V and 9 bases at J, leaving 10 bases unmatched. Germline CDR1 MDHEN, CDR2 SYDVKM. CDR3 sequence reads: CASSKRTGGVFSPLHF. CDR3 DNA sequence: TGTGCCAGCAGTAAACGGACAGGGGGGGTTTTTTCACCCCTCCACTTT.

The chain has TRBV6-2 or TRBV6-3 and TRBJ2-7, with TRBD2 matching over 9 bases. Germline-derived CDR1 and CDR2 are MNHEY and SVGEGT. Trimming cost V 6 bases and J 4 bases; bases outside gene matches: 16. This CDR3 has 17 amino acids. The CDR3 here is CASSPGTSSHISYEQYF. Written as DNA, the CDR3 is TGTGCCAGCAGCCCTGGGACTAGCTCTCATATCTCTTACGAGCAGTACTTC.

The rearrangement uses TRBV18 and TRBJ2-6, with 9 bases lining up with TRBD1. Trimming at V came to 0 bases and at J to 4 bases, leaving 7 bases not matched to a gene. Germline V CDR1 and CDR2: KGHSH, LQKENI. CDR3 length: 18 amino acids. CDR3 coding DNA: TGTGCCAGCTCACCACCGGGACAGGGAGCCGGAGGGGCCAACGTCCTGACTTTC. Its protein is CASSPPGQGAGGANVLTF.

This clone was picked up one time. The V gene is TRBV7-9, the J gene TRBJ2-1, with 8 bases identical to TRBD1. After removal of 2 bases from V and 9 bases from J, the junction contained 9 bases not matched to a gene. The CDR3 has 15 residues. Germline CDR1 and CDR2: SEHNR and FQNEAQ (reference sequence). The CDR3 protein is CASSLPGQGYGEQFF. The CDR3 DNA is TGTGCCAGCAGCTTACCCGGACAGGGCTACGGTGAGCAGTTCTTC. Full variable domain (missing parts from reference TRBV7-9 and TRBJ2-1): DTGVSQNPRHKITKRGQNVTFRCDPISEHNRLYWYRQTLGQGPEFLTYFQNEAQLEKSRLLSDRFSAERPKGSFSTLEIQRTEQGDSAMYLCASSLPGQGYGEQFFGPGTRLTVL.

This chain joins TRBV6-5 and TRBJ1-2; perhaps TRBD1 as D (6 bases). V shed 6 bases and J shed 0 bases, with 11 bases lying between them. Germline lookup yields CDR1 MNHEY and CDR2 SVGAGI. The length of the CDR3 is 14 residues. The CDR3 sequence is CASRQGWANYGYTF. For the CDR3, the DNA is TGTGCCAGCAGGCAGGGGTGGGCTAACTATGGCTACACCTTC.

V usage is TRBV4-1 and J usage is TRBJ1-4; D unclear. V gave up 1 base and J gave up 3 bases, with 9 bases separating them. The CDR3 extends over 15 amino acids. CDR1 MGHRA and CDR2 YSYEKL come from the germline V gene. The CDR3 region has the DNA TGCGCCAGCAGCCAAGGTTTGCCGTCTAATGAAAAACTGTTTTTT. This encodes CASSQGLPSNEKLFF.

This chain joins TRBV3-1 (or the pseudogene TRBV3-2) and TRBJ1-5; D ambiguous. This CDR3 has 15 amino acids. Germline V gene sequence: CDR1 LGHDT, CDR2 YNNKEL (reference sequence). V lost 0 bases, J lost 3 bases, and 9 bases lay in between. CDR3 nucleotides: TGTGCCAGCAGCCAAGATTACGGTAACAATCAGCCCCAGCATTTT. It yields the protein CASSQDYGNNQPQHF.

This sequence joins TRBV7-2 and TRBJ2-1; D is unclear. Germline CDR1 SGHTA, CDR2 FQGNSA. The CDR3 length is 14 residues. The V gene lost 5 bases and the J gene lost 4 bases, with 12 bases spanning the gap. As DNA, the CDR3 is TGTGCCAGCAGCCCCTCATCTATATACAATGAGCAGTTCTTC. The encoded protein is CASSPSSIYNEQFF.

V gene TRBV14 combines with J gene TRBJ2-1; no clear D gene. This CDR3 is built from 12 residues. V shed 0 bases and J shed 7 bases, with 4 bases lying between them. Germline lookup yields CDR1 SGHDN and CDR2 FVKESK. CDR3 in DNA: TGTGCCAGCAGCCAAGAAAGAAATGAGCAGTTCTTC. This gives the protein CASSQERNEQFF.

This clone was counted a few times. The rearrangement uses TRBV7-2 and TRBJ1-3, with D possibly being TRBD1 (6 bases). Trimming removed 1 base from V and 6 bases from J, with 10 bases in between. From germline, CDR1 is SGHTA and CDR2 FQGNSA. There are 14 residues in the CDR3. The chain's CDR3 is CASSLGGQSNTIYF. CDR3 sequence (DNA): TGTGCCAGCAGCTTAGGGGGGCAGTCAAACACCATATATTTT.

This chain links TRBV6-5 with TRBJ2-5; D is perhaps TRBD1 or TRBD2 (5 bases each). The CDR3 contains 15 residues. Trimming removed 0 bases at V and 6 bases at J, with 14 bases between. Germline V gene lookup returns CDR1 MNHEY and CDR2 SVGAGI. In DNA form, the CDR3 reads TGTGCCAGCAGTTACTCGACCCGGGACCCCAAGACCCAGTACTTC. Translation: CASSYSTRDPKTQYF.

V usage is TRBV7-3 and J usage is TRBJ2-1; D is ambiguous. Germline values: CDR1 SGHTA, CDR2 FQGTGA. Trimming took off 0 bases at V and 4 bases at J, with 10 bases between the two ends. The CDR3 length is 15 residues. Here the CDR3 DNA reads TGTGCCAGCAGCTTAACCCCGACCGATTACAATGAGCAGTTCTTC. Translating it yields CASSLTPTDYNEQFF. The entire variable domain, with the rest obtained from reference TRBV7-3 and TRBJ2-1, is as follows: GAGVSQTPSNKVTEKGKYVELRCDPISGHTALYWYRQSLGQGPEFLIYFQGTGAADDSGLPNDRFFAVRPEGSVSTLKIQRTERGDSAVYLCASSLTPTDYNEQFFGPGTRLTVL.